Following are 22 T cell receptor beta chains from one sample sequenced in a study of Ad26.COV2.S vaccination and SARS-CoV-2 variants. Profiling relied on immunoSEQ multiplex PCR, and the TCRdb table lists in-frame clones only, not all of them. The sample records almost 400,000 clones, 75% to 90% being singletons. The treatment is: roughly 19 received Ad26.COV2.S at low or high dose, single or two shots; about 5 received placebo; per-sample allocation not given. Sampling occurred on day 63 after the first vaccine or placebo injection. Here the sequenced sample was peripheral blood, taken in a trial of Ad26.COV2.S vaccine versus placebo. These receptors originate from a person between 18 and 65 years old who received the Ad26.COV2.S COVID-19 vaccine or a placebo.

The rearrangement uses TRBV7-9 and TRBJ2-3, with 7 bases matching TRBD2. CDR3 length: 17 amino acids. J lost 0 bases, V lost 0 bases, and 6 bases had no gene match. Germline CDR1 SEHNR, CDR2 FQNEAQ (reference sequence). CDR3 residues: CASSLAGTTPSTDTQYF. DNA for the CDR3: TGTGCCAGCAGCTTAGCGGGGACTACGCCTAGCACAGATACGCAGTATTTT.

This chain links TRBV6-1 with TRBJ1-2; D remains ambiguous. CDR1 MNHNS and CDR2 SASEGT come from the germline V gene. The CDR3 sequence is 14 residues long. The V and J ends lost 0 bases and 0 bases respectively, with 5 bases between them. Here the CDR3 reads CASSEASPNYGYTF. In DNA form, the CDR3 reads TGTGCCAGCAGTGAAGCCTCCCCTAACTATGGCTACACCTTC.

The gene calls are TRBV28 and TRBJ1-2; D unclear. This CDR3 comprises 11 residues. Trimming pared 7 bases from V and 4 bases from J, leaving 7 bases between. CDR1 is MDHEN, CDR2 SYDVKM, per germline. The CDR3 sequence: CASKKSYGYTF. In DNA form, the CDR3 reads TGTGCCAGCAAAAAGAGCTATGGCTACACCTTC.

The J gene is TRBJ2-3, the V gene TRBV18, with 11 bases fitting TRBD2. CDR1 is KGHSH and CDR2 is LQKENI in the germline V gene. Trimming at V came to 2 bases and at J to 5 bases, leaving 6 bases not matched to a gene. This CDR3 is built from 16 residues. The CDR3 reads CASSPVAGGPGDTQYF. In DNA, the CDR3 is TGTGCCAGCTCACCAGTAGCGGGAGGGCCGGGAGATACGCAGTATTTT.

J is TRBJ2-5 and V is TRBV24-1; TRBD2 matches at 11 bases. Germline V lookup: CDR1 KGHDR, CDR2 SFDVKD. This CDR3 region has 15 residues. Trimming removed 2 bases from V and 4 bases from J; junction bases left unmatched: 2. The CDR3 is CATSDSLAGVETQYF. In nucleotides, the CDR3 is TGTGCCACCAGTGATTCACTAGCGGGAGTAGAGACCCAGTACTTC.

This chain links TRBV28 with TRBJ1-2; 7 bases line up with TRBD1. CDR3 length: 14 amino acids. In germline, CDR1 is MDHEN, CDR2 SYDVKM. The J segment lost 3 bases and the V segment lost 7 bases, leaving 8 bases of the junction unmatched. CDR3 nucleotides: TGTGCCAGCACAGGGGGGACCGTTGACTATGGCTACACCTTC. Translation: CASTGGTVDYGYTF.

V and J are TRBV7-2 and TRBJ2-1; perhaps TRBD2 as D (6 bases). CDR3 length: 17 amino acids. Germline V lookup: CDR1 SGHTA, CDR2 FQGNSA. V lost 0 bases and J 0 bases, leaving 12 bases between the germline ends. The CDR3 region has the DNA TGTGCCAGCAGCTTAGCGGGAGGCTTTAGCTCCTACAATGAGCAGTTCTTC. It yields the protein CASSLAGGFSSYNEQFF.

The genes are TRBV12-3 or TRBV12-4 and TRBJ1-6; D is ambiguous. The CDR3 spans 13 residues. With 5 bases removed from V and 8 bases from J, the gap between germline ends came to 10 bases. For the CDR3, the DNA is TGTGCCAGCAGTCCGGGGATCCATTCACCCCTCCACTTT. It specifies CASSPGIHSPLHF.

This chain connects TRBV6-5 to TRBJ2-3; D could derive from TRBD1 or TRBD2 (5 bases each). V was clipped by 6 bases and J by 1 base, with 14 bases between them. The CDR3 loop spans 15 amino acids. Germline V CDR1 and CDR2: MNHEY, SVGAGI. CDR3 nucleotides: TGTGCCAGCAGCCCCGAGGGGTGGGGCACAGATACGCAGTATTTT. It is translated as CASSPEGWGTDTQYF.

DNA of the CDR3: TGTGCCAGCAGCGTAGCTGGACTAGCGGGAGCCCAAAGATTCTACGAGCAGTACTTC. Amino acids: CASSVAGLAGAQRFYEQYF. The rearrangement links TRBV9 to TRBJ2-7, with 13 bases lining up with TRBD2. There are 19 residues in the CDR3. Trimming cost V 0 bases and J 3 bases; bases outside gene matches: 12. Germline lookup yields CDR1 SGDLS and CDR2 YYNGEE.

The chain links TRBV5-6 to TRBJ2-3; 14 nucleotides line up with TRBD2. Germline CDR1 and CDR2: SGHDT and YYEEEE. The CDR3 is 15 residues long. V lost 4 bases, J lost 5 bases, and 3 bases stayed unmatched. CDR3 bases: TGTGCCAGCAGCGCCGGACTAGCGGGAGGAGATACGCAGTATTTT. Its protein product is CASSAGLAGGDTQYF.

The CDR3 protein is CASSPAWGSGRYEQYF. The CDR3 DNA reads as TGTGCCAGCAGCCCCGCGTGGGGTAGCGGGCGCTACGAGCAGTACTTC. The rearrangement links TRBV14 to TRBJ2-7; 7 nucleotides line up with TRBD2. The CDR3 has 16 amino acids. The V gene's germline CDR1 is SGHDN and CDR2 FVKESK. V shed 4 bases, J shed 3 bases, and the junction held 12 bases outside the gene matches.

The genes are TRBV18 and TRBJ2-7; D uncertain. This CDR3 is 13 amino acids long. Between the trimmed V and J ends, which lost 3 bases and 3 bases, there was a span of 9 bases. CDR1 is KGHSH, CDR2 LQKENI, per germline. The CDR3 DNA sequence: TGTGCCAGCTCACCGGCAACTAACTACGAGCAGTACTTC. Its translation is CASSPATNYEQYF.

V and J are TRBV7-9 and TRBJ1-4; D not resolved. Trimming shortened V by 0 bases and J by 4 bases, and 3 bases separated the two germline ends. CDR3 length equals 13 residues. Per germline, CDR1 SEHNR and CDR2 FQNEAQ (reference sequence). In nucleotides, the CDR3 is TGTGCCAGCAGCTTAGCCTATAATGAAAAACTGTTTTTT. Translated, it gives CASSLAYNEKLFF. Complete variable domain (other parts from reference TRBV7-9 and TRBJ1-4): DTGVSQNPRHKITKRGQNVTFRCDPISEHNRLYWYRQTLGQGPEFLTYFQNEAQLEKSRLLSDRFSAERPKGSFSTLEIQRTEQGDSAMYLCASSLAYNEKLFFGSGTQLSVL.

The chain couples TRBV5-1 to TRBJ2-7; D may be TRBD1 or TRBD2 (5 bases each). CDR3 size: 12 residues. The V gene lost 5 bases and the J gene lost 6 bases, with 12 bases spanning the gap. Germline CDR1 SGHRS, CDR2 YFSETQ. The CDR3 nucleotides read TGCGCCAGCAGGGATGGGGGTTTCGAGCAGTACTTC. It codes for CASRDGGFEQYF.

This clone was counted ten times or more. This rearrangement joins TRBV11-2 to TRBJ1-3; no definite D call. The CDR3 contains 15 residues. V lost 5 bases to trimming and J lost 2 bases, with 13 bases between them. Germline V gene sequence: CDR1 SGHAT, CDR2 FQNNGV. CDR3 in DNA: TGTGCCAGCAGCCCCCGGCCTCAACCTGGAAACACCATATATTTT. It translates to CASSPRPQPGNTIYF.

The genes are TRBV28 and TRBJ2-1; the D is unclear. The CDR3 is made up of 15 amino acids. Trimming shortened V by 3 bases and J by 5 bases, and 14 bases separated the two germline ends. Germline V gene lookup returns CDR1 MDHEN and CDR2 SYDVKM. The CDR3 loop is CASSFEPGEDNEQFF. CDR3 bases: TGTGCCAGCAGTTTTGAGCCAGGAGAAGACAATGAGCAGTTCTTC.

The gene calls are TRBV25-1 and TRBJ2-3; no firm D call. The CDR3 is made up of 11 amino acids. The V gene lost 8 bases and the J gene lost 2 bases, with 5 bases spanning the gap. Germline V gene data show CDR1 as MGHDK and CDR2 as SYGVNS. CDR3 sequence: CASGYTDTQYF. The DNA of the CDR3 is TGTGCCAGCGGTTACACAGATACGCAGTATTTT.

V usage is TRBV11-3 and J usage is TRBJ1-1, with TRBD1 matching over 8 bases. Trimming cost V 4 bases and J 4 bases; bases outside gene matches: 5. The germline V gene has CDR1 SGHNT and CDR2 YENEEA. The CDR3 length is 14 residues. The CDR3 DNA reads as TGTGCCAGCAGCTCGCCCGGACAGGGCACTGAAGCTTTCTTT. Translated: CASSSPGQGTEAFF.

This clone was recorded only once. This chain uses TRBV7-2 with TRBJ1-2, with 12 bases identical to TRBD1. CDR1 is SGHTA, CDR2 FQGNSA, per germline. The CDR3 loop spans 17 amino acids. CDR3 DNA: TGTGCAGAGTACGAGGAGGCTCGGGACAGGGGGCTCGACGGCTACACCTTC. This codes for CAEYEEARDRGLDGYTF.

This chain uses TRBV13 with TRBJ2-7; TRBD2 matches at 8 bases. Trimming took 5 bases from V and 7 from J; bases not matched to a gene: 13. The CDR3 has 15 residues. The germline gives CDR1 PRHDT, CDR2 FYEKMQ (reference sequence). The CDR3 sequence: CASSRTGTRVGEQYF. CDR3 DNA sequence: TGTGCCAGCAGCAGAACCGGGACTAGGGTGGGGGAGCAGTACTTC.

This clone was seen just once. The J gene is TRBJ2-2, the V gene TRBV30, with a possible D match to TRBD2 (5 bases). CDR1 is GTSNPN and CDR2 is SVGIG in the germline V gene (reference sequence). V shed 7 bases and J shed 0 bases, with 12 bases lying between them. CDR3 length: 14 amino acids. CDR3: CAYKWGANTGELFF. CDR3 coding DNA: TGTGCCTACAAGTGGGGAGCGAACACCGGGGAGCTGTTTTTT.